The present T cell receptor beta chain was sequenced within a study of T cells in localized non-small cell lung cancer. Note on this clone: What it binds is unknown.

Using immunoSEQ multiplex PCR, the repertoire was profiled, and TCRdb retains in-frame clones only, with some absent. The repertoire has 35,000 or so clones, 85% to 90% of them found once; the top ten carry around 4.1%. CDR1 MNHNY and CDR2 SVGAGI come from the germline V gene (reference sequence). Trimming stripped 0 bases from V and 10 bases from J, with 7 bases between. The CDR3 covers 13 residues. Study-level points and caveats: Higher T cell density in the blood was associated with longer overall survival, whereas higher adjacent-lung clonality associated with shorter survival. It was uninvolved adjacent lung that showed the highest T cell clonality, exceeding tumor.

The sequences come from peripheral blood, collected before any cancer treatment. The clonotype was recovered from a man aged 40 to 75 with stage I lung adenocarcinoma. The chain has TRBV6-6 and TRBJ1-6; D not certain. CDR3 loop: CASSYSGSSPLHF. CDR3 nucleotide sequence: TGTGCCAGCAGTTACTCAGGGAGCTCACCCCTCCACTTT.